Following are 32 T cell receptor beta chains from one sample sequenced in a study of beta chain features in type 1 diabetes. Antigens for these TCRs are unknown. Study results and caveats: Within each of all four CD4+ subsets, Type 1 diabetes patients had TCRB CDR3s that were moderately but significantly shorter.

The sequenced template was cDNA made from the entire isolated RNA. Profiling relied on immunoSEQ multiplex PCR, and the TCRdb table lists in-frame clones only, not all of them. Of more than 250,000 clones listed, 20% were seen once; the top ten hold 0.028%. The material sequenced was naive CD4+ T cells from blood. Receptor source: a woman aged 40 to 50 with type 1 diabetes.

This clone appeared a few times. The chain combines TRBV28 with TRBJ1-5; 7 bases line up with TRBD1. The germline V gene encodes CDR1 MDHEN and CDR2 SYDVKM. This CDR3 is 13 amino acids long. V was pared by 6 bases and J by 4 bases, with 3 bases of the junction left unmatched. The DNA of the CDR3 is TGTGCCAGCAGCGACAGGGAGAATCAGCCCCAGCATTTT. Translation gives CASSDRENQPQHF.

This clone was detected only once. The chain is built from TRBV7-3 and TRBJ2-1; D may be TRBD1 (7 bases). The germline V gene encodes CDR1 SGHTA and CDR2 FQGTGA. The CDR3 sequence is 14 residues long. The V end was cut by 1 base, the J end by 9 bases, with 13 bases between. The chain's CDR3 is CASSLMPEGAEQFF. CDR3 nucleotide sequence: TGTGCCAGCAGCTTAATGCCGGAGGGGGCTGAGCAGTTCTTC.

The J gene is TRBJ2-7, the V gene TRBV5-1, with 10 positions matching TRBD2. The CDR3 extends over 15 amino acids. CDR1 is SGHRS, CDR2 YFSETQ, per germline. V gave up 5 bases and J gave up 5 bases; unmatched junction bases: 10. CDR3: CASRTDLAGVDEQYF. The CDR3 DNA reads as TGCGCCAGCAGAACCGACCTAGCGGGAGTCGACGAGCAGTACTTC.

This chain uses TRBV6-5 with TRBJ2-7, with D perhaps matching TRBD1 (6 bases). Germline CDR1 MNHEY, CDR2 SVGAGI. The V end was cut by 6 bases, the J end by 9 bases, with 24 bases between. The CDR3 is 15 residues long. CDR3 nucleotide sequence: TGTGCCAGCAGGTCCGGAGACAGGTCCCTCGGATGGCAGTACTTC. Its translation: CASRSGDRSLGWQYF.

The CDR3 protein is CASSLRDRDPTGELFF. CDR3 DNA: TGCGCCAGCAGCTTGAGGGACAGGGATCCTACCGGGGAGCTGTTTTTT. The chain joins TRBV5-1 to TRBJ2-2; 9 bases are a match to TRBD1. V was clipped by 1 base and J by 5 bases; unmatched bases: 6. The germline V gene encodes CDR1 SGHRS and CDR2 YFSETQ. There are 16 residues in the CDR3.

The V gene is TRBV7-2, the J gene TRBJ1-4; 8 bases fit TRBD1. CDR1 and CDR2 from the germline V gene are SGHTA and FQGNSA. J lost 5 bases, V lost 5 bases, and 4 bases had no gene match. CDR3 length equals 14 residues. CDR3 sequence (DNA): TGTGCCAGCAGCCTACAGGGGGGGAATGAAAAACTGTTTTTT. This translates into CASSLQGGNEKLFF.

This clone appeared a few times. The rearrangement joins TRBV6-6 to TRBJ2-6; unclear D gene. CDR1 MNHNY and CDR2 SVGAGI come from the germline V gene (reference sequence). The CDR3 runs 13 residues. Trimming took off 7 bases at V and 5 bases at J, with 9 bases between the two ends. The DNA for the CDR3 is TGTGCCAGCACTGTGCCTAGGGCCAACGTCCTGACTTTC. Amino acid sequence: CASTVPRANVLTF.

CDR3 nucleotides: TGTGCCTGGGCCTTCAATCAGGGATCCTACGAGCAGTACTTC. Translation: CAWAFNQGSYEQYF. The V and J genes are TRBV30 and TRBJ2-7, with D tentatively TRBD1 (5 bases). Germline V gene sequence: CDR1 GTSNPN, CDR2 SVGIG (reference sequence). CDR3 length: 14 amino acids. V lost 5 bases to trimming and J lost 1 base, with 15 bases between them. The full variable domain, rest sourced from reference TRBV30 and TRBJ2-7, is SQTIHQWPATLVQPVGSPLSLECTVEGTSNPNLYWYRQAAGRGLQLLFYSVGIGQISSEVPQNLSASRPQDRQFILSSKKLLLSDSGFYLCAWAFNQGSYEQYFGPGTRLTVT.

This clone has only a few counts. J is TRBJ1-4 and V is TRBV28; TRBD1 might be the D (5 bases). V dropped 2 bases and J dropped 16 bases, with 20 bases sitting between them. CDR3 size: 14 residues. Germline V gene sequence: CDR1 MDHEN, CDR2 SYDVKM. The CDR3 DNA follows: TGTGCCAGCAGTTTAGAGCAGGGTTTCTCGAGTGGGTTTTTT. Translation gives CASSLEQGFSSGFF.

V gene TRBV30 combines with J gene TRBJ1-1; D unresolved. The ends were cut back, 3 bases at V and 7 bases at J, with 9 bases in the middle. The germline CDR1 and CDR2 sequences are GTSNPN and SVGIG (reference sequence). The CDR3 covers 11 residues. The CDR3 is CAWRAQDEAFF. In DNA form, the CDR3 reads TGTGCCTGGAGGGCGCAGGATGAAGCTTTCTTT.

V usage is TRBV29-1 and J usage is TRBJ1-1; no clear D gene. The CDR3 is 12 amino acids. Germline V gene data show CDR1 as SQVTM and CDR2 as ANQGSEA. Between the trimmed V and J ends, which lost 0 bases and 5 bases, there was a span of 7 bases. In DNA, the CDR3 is TGCAGCGTTGAAGACGCGGGGACTGAAGCTTTCTTT. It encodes CSVEDAGTEAFF.

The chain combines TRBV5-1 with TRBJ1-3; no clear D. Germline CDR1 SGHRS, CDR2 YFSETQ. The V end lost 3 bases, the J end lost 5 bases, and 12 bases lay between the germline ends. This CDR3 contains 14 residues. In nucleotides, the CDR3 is TGCGCCAGCAGCTCAAACCCACAGCGAAACACCATATATTTT. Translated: CASSSNPQRNTIYF. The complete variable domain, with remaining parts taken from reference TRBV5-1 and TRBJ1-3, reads KAGVTQTPRYLIKTRGQQVTLSCSPISGHRSVSWYQQTPGQGLQFLFEYFSETQRNKGNFPGRFSGRQFSNSRSEMNVSTLELGDSALYLCASSSNPQRNTIYFGEGSWLTVV.

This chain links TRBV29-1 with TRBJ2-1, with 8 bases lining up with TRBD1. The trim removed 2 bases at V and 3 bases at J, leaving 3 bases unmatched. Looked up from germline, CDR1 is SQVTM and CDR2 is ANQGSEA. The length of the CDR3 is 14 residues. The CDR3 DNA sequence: TGCAGCGTTGAACGAGACAGGGGCTACAATGAGCAGTTCTTC. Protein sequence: CSVERDRGYNEQFF.

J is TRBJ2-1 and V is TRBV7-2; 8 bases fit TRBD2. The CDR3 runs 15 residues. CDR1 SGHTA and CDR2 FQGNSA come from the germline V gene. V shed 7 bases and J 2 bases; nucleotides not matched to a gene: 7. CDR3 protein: CASTSRGGPYNEQFF. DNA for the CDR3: TGTGCCAGCACCTCCCGGGGGGGCCCCTACAATGAGCAGTTCTTC.

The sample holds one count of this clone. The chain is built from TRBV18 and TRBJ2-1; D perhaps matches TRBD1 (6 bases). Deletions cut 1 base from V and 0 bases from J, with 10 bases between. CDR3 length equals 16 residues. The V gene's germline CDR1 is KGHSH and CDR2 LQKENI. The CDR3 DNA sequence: TGTGCCAGCTCACCACGGGGGCAGAGCTCCTACAATGAGCAGTTCTTC. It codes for CASSPRGQSSYNEQFF.

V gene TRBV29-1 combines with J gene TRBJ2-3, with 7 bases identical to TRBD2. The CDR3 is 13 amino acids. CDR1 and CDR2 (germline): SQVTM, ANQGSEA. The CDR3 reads CSTLGGGTDTQYF. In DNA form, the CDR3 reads TGCAGTACCCTTGGGGGGGGCACAGATACGCAGTATTTT.

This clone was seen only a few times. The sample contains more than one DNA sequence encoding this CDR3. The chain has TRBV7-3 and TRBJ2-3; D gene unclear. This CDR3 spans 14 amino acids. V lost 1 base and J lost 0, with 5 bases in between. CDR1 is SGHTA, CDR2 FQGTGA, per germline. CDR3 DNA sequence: TGTGCCAGCAGCTTAAGGCCTAGCACAGATACGCAGTATTTT. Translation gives CASSLRPSTDTQYF.

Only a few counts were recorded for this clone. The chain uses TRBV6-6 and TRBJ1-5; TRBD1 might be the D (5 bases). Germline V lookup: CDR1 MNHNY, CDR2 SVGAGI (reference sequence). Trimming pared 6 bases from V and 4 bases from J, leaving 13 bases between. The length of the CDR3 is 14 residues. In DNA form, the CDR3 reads TGTGCCAGCAGAGTTACAGGCACTAATCAGCCCCAGCATTTT. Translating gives CASRVTGTNQPQHF.

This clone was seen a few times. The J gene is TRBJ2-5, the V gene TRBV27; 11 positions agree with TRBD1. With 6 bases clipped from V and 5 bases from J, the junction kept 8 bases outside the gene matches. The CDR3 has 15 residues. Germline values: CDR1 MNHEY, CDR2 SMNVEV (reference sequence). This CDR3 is CASSSDRGPRETQYF. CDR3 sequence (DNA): TGTGCCAGCAGCTCGGACAGGGGGCCCCGGGAGACCCAGTACTTC.

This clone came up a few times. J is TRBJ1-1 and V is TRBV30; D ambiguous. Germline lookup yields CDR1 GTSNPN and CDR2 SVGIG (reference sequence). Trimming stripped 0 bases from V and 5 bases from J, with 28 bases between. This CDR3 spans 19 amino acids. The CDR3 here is CAWSVGSSGGPPAKTEAFF. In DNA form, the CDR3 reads TGTGCCTGGAGTGTAGGGTCGAGCGGCGGGCCCCCCGCGAAGACTGAAGCTTTCTTT.

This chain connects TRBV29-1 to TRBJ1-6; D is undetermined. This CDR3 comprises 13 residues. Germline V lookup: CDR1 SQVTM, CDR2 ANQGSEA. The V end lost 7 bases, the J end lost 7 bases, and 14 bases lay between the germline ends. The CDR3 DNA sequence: TGCAGCGCCCGGGAGGGTAACAATTCACCCCTCCACTTT. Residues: CSAREGNNSPLHF.

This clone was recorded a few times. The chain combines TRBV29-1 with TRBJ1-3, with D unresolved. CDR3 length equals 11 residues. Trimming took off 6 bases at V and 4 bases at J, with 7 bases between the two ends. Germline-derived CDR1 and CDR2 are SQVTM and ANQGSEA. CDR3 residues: CSVQEGNTIYF. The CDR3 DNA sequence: TGCAGCGTCCAAGAGGGAAACACCATATATTTT.

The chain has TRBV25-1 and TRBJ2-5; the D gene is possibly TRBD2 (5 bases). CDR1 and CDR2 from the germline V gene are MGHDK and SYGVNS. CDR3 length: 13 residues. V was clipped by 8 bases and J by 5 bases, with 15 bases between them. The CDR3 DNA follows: TGTGCCAGCCTACTTTCCCCGGGGGAGACCCAGTACTTC. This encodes CASLLSPGETQYF.

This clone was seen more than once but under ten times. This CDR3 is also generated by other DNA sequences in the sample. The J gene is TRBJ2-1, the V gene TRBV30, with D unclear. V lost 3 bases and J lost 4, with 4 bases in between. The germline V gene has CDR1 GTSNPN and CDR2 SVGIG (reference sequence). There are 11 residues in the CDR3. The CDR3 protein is CAWRSYNEQFF. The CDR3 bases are TGTGCCTGGAGATCTTACAATGAGCAGTTCTTC.

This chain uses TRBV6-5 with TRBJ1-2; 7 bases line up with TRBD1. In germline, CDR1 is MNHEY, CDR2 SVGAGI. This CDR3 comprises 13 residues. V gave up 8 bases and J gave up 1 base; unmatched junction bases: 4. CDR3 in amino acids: CASQGDLNYGYTF. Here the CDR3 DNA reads TGTGCCAGCCAGGGGGACCTTAACTATGGCTACACCTTC.

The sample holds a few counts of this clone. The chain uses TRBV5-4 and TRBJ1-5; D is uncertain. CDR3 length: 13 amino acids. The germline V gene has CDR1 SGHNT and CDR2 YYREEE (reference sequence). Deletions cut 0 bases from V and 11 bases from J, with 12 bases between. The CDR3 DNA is TGTGCCAGCAGCTTGGACAGTGGCGGGGCCCAGCATTTT. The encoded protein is CASSLDSGGAQHF.

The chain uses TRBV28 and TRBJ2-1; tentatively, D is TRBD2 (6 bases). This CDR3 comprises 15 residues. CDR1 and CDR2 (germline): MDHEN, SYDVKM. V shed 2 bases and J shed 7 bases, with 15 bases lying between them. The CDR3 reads CASSLTDYPRNEQFF. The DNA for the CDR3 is TGTGCCAGCAGTTTAACGGACTACCCTCGGAATGAGCAGTTCTTC.

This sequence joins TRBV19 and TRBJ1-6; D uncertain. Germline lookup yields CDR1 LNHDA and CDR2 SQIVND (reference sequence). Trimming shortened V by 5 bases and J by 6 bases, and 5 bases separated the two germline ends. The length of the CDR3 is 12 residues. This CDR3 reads CASSSFNSPLHF. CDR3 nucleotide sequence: TGTGCCAGTAGTTCGTTTAATTCACCCCTCCACTTT. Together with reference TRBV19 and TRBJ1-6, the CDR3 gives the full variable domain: DGGITQSPKYLFRKEGQNVTLSCEQNLNHDAMYWYRQDPGQGLRLIYYSQIVNDFQKGDIAEGYSVSREKKESFPLTVTSAQKNPTAFYLCASSSFNSPLHFGNGTRLTVT.

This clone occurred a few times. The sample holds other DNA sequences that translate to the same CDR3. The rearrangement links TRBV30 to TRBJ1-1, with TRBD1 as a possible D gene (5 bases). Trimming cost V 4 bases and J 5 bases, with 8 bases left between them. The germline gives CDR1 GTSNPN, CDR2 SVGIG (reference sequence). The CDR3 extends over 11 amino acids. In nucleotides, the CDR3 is TGTGCCTGGACCAGGGATACTGAAGCTTTCTTT. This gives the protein CAWTRDTEAFF.

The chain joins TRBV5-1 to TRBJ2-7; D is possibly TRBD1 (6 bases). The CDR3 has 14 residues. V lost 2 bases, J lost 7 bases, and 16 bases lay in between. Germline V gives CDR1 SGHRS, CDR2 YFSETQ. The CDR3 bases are TGCGCCAGCAGCTTCCCGCAGGGGTCGAAGGAGCAGTACTTC. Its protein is CASSFPQGSKEQYF.

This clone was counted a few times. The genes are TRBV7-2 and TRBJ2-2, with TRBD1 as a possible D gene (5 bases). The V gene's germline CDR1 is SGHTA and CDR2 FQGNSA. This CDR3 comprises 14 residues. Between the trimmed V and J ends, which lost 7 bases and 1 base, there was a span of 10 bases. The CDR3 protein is CASNVRVNTGELFF. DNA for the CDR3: TGTGCCAGCAATGTCAGGGTGAACACCGGGGAGCTGTTTTTT. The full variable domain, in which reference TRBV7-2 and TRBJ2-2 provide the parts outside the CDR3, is GAGVSQSPSNKVTEKGKDVELRCDPISGHTALYWYRQSLGQGLEFLIYFQGNSAPDKSGLPSDRFSAERTGGSVSTLTIQRTQQEDSAVYLCASNVRVNTGELFFGEGSRLTVL.

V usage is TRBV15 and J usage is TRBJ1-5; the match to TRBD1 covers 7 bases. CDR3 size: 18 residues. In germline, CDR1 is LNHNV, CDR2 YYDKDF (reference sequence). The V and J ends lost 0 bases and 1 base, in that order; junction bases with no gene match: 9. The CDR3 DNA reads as TGTGCCACCAGCAGAGATCCCCGACAGGGAAGGAGCAATCAGCCCCAGCATTTT. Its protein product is CATSRDPRQGRSNQPQHF.